Presented here are 18 T cell receptor beta chains from one specimen sequenced in a study of T cells in Graves' hyperthyroidism and ophthalmopathy. Template material for amplifying TCR beta CDR3 regions consisted of RNA transcripts. The HTBI set primed first-round TCR CDR3 RT-PCR. One entry per CDR3 protein results from TCRdb running MiXCR on the multiplex PCR reads. The sample holds 250,000 to 350,000 distinct CDR3 sequences, around 17% seen once. The sequenced sample was blood. The source is a man aged 25-45 years with Graves' hyperthyroidism.

In its sample, this clonotype was seen a few times. This chain uses TRBV5-1 with TRBJ2-7; no reliable D call. Germline CDR1 is SGHRS and CDR2 is YFSETQ. With 4 bases removed from V and 6 bases from J, the gap between germline ends came to 8 bases. This CDR3 comprises 11 residues. The CDR3 sequence: CASSDIGEQYF. Here the CDR3 DNA reads TGCGCCAGCAGCGACATTGGCGAGCAGTACTTC.

This clonotype was seen ten or more times. The chain employs TRBV27 and TRBJ1-1; 7 bases match TRBD1. V trimming: 1 base; J trimming: 5 bases; junction bases outside the gene matches: 7. CDR3 length: 15 residues. The V gene's germline CDR1 is MNHEY and CDR2 SMNVEV (reference sequence). In nucleotides, the CDR3 is TGTGCCAGCAGTTTATTCCCCACAGGGGTGACTGAAGCTTTCTTT. Protein product: CASSLFPTGVTEAFF.

The rearrangement links TRBV25-1 to TRBJ2-3; perhaps TRBD1 as D (6 bases). This CDR3 spans 15 amino acids. Germline V CDR1 and CDR2: MGHDK, SYGVNS. V was shortened by 5 bases and J by 6 bases, with 18 bases between the two germline ends. CDR3: CASSSTGRRSDTQYF. CDR3 DNA: TGTGCCAGCAGTTCGACAGGCCGGCGGTCCGATACGCAGTATTTT. Filled out from reference TRBV25-1 and TRBJ2-3, the complete variable domain reads EADIYQTPRYLVIGTGKKITLECSQTMGHDKMYWYQQDPGMELHLIHYSYGVNSTEKGDLSSESTVSRIRTEHFPLTLESARPSHTSQYLCASSSTGRRSDTQYFGPGTRLTVL.

The sample holds a few counts of this clonotype. The chain combines TRBV2 with TRBJ1-4; tentatively, D is TRBD1 (5 bases). Germline CDR1 reads SNHLY; CDR2 reads FYNNEI. This CDR3 comprises 16 residues. The V end lost 7 bases, the J end lost 0 bases, and 15 bases lay between the germline ends. The CDR3 is CASIDQGGPTNEKLFF. The CDR3 region has the DNA TGTGCCAGCATTGATCAGGGCGGTCCAACTAATGAAAAACTGTTTTTT.

Concerning this clonotype: A clone one base away is much larger, so this may be a read error. DNA of the CDR3: TGTGCCAGCAGCTTACAGGATATAGTCCAAGAGACCCAGTACTTC. The encoded protein is CASSLQDIVQETQYF. The gene calls are TRBV7-8 and TRBJ2-5; D unclear. The germline V gene encodes CDR1 SGHVS and CDR2 FQNEAQ. V dropped 2 bases and J dropped 1 base, with 11 bases sitting between them. The CDR3 contains 15 residues.

This clonotype is a singleton in its sample. Here the CDR3 reads CASSPTGYGTEAFF. Here the CDR3 DNA reads TGTGCCAGCAGCCCGACAGGGTACGGCACTGAAGCTTTCTTT. The gene calls are TRBV7-9 and TRBJ1-1, with 7 bases fitting TRBD1. V shed 5 bases and J 4 bases; nucleotides not matched to a gene: 7. The CDR3 loop spans 14 amino acids. Germline V gene sequence: CDR1 SEHNR, CDR2 FQNEAQ (reference sequence). The full variable domain, in which reference TRBV7-9 and TRBJ1-1 provide the parts outside the CDR3, is DTGVSQNPRHKITKRGQNVTFRCDPISEHNRLYWYRQTLGQGPEFLTYFQNEAQLEKSRLLSDRFSAERPKGSFSTLEIQRTEQGDSAMYLCASSPTGYGTEAFFGQGTRLTVV.

This clonotype has just a few counts. The junction departs from germline at one end; a sequencing error may be responsible. V gene TRBV29-1 combines with J gene TRBJ2-2; D is undetermined. The CDR3 contains 11 residues. In germline, CDR1 is SQVTM, CDR2 ANQGSEA. Written as DNA, the CDR3 is TGCAGCCTTGAGATCGCCGGGGAGCTGTTTTTT. This translates into CSLEIAGELFF.

A few counts support this clonotype. This chain joins TRBV4-1 and TRBJ2-7, with D unresolved. Germline V gene lookup returns CDR1 MGHRA and CDR2 YSYEKL. Trimming removed 3 bases at V and 4 bases at J, with 16 bases between. This CDR3 spans 15 amino acids. This CDR3 reads CASSHPGKSVYEQYF. CDR3 bases: TGCGCCAGCAGCCACCCCGGTAAGAGTGTATACGAGCAGTACTTC.

The chain joins TRBV4-1 to TRBJ2-5; 12 bases are a match to TRBD2. This CDR3 has 16 amino acids. CDR1 is MGHRA and CDR2 is YSYEKL in the germline V gene. Trimming at V came to 3 bases and at J to 2 bases, leaving 4 bases not matched to a gene. The CDR3 bases are TGCGCCAGCAGCCAGACTAGCGGGAGAGGGCAAGAGACCCAGTACTTC. Translating it yields CASSQTSGRGQETQYF.

This clonotype was counted a few times. The rearrangement links TRBV29-1 to TRBJ2-7, with 7 positions matching TRBD1. From germline, CDR1 is SQVTM and CDR2 ANQGSEA. The CDR3 spans 13 residues. V lost 7 bases, J lost 3 bases, and 9 bases stayed unmatched. The CDR3 here is CSALGQAGYEQYF. The CDR3 DNA follows: TGCAGCGCGCTAGGACAGGCGGGCTACGAGCAGTACTTC.

This clonotype has a handful of counts. The genes are TRBV30 and TRBJ1-3; D call uncertain. The CDR3 spans 13 residues. Trimming shortened V by 2 bases and J by 0 bases, and 5 bases separated the two germline ends. Germline lookup yields CDR1 GTSNPN and CDR2 SVGIG (reference sequence). This CDR3 reads CAWSMGSGNTIYF. As DNA, the CDR3 is TGTGCCTGGAGTATGGGCTCTGGAAACACCATATATTTT.

This clonotype was detected a few times. The chain employs TRBV13 and TRBJ2-1, with no clear D. The length of the CDR3 is 15 residues. Germline V lookup: CDR1 PRHDT, CDR2 FYEKMQ (reference sequence). V dropped 4 bases and J dropped 6 bases, with 16 bases sitting between them. CDR3 sequence reads: CASSSSAVPGNEQFF. The CDR3, as DNA: TGTGCCAGCAGCTCTTCGGCCGTACCAGGCAATGAGCAGTTCTTC.

The rearrangement uses TRBV18 and TRBJ2-7; D remains ambiguous. CDR1 and CDR2 (germline): KGHSH, LQKENI. The length of the CDR3 is 15 residues. Trimming stripped 4 bases from V and 6 bases from J, with 19 bases between. CDR3 nucleotide sequence: TGTGCCAGCTCACTCCACCTGATGGGCATGGGCGAGCAGTACTTC. This codes for CASSLHLMGMGEQYF.

At least ten counts were recorded for this clonotype. The chain carries TRBV2 and TRBJ2-3, with TRBD1 matching over 8 bases. J lost 3 bases, V lost 6 bases, and 5 bases had no gene match. The CDR3 runs 14 residues. Germline CDR1 and CDR2: SNHLY and FYNNEI. DNA for the CDR3: TGTGCCAGCAGCGGACAGGGTGGGACAGATACGCAGTATTTT. Its protein product is CASSGQGGTDTQYF.

There are a few counts of this clonotype. The J gene is TRBJ2-1, the V gene TRBV29-1; 13 bases are a match to TRBD2. The germline CDR1 and CDR2 sequences are SQVTM and ANQGSEA. After removal of 7 bases from V and 0 bases from J, the junction contained 9 bases not matched to a gene. CDR3 length: 17 amino acids. The CDR3 protein is CSAETSGRFSSYNEQFF. DNA of the CDR3: TGCAGCGCCGAGACTAGCGGGAGGTTTAGCTCCTACAATGAGCAGTTCTTC.

This clonotype was seen many times. The V call is TRBV7-9, the J call TRBJ2-1; 10 bases agree with TRBD2. The CDR3 is 15 amino acids. V lost 6 bases and J lost 4; bases outside the gene matches: 6. The germline V gene has CDR1 SEHNR and CDR2 FQNEAQ (reference sequence). CDR3 in amino acids: CASSPSGSPYNEQFF. DNA for the CDR3: TGTGCCAGCAGTCCTAGCGGGAGCCCTTACAATGAGCAGTTCTTC.

This clonotype was found many times. The CDR3 DNA reads TGTGCCAGCGTCCGGGATGAATTGGGGTCCGACGAGCAGTACTTC. Its protein is CASVRDELGSDEQYF. V gene TRBV2 combines with J gene TRBJ2-7; perhaps TRBD2 as D (5 bases). This CDR3 contains 15 residues. V gave up 8 bases and J gave up 5 bases, with 22 bases separating them. Looked up from germline, CDR1 is SNHLY and CDR2 is FYNNEI.

This clonotype was found many times. The chain carries TRBV20-1 and TRBJ1-1; the match to TRBD1 covers 7 bases. The CDR3 has 13 amino acids. Germline V CDR1 and CDR2: DFQATT, SNEGSKA (reference sequence). Trimming removed 6 bases from V and 6 bases from J; junction bases left unmatched: 10. For the CDR3, the DNA is TGCAGTGCGAGACTGGACAGGCTCTCTGAAGCTTTCTTT. It encodes CSARLDRLSEAFF.